Below, 27 T cell receptor beta chains from the same sample are listed, as sequenced in a study of cytomegalovirus exposure and HLA in healthy donors. 60 Vbeta and 13 Jbeta primers were used in PCR. Assay used: immunoSEQ multiplex PCR; TCRdb lists only in-frame clones, some missing. Among hundreds of thousands of clones, roughly 90% were seen once, and the ten largest hold 2% to 3%. The specimen was PBMCs. All receptors derive from a woman under 30 in good health and CMV-seronegative.

V gene TRBV10-3 combines with J gene TRBJ1-4; no firm D call. The V end was cut by 8 bases, the J end by 8 bases, with 21 bases between. The CDR3 extends over 15 amino acids. Germline V gene sequence: CDR1 ENHRY, CDR2 SYGVKD. The CDR3 nucleotides read TGTGCCATCCCGGGGATTGATCTCGACGAAGAAAAACTGTTTTTT. Its translation is CAIPGIDLDEEKLFF.

This chain connects TRBV19 to TRBJ1-5, with 7 positions matching TRBD1. V lost 9 bases, J lost 0 bases, and 14 bases stayed unmatched. CDR1 LNHDA and CDR2 SQIVND come from the germline V gene (reference sequence). The CDR3 loop spans 17 amino acids. CDR3: CASKGTALSLSNQPQHF. The CDR3 bases are TGTGCCAGCAAAGGGACAGCTCTTTCTCTTAGCAATCAGCCCCAGCATTTT. The full variable domain, rest sourced from reference TRBV19 and TRBJ1-5, is DGGITQSPKYLFRKEGQNVTLSCEQNLNHDAMYWYRQDPGQGLRLIYYSQIVNDFQKGDIAEGYSVSREKKESFPLTVTSAQKNPTAFYLCASKGTALSLSNQPQHFGDGTRLSIL.

This clone was seen once. This chain joins TRBV9 and TRBJ2-5; TRBD2 matches 9 bases. The V gene end was trimmed by 7 bases and the J gene end by 1 base; junction bases not matched to a gene: 8. The germline V gene has CDR1 SGDLS and CDR2 YYNGEE. There are 15 residues in the CDR3. The CDR3 nucleotides are TGTGCCAGCGGAGCGGGGGGACCCCTCCAAGAGACCCAGTACTTC. Encoded protein: CASGAGGPLQETQYF.

The V and J genes are TRBV6-5 and TRBJ1-3, with 8 bases that match TRBD1. CDR3 length: 16 amino acids. The ends lost 2 bases at V and 0 bases at J; junction bases unmatched: 3. Germline V CDR1 and CDR2: MNHEY, SVGAGI. The CDR3 bases are TGTGCCAGCAGTTACGGGACAGGCCCCTCTGGAAACACCATATATTTT. Its protein product is CASSYGTGPSGNTIYF.

In DNA, the CDR3 is TGTGCCAGCAGTTTTCCCCCTAGCGGGGGGGCAGATGAGCAGTTCTTC. Protein: CASSFPPSGGADEQFF. The gene calls are TRBV27 and TRBJ2-1; 12 nucleotides match TRBD2. The CDR3 covers 16 residues. The germline V gene has CDR1 MNHEY and CDR2 SMNVEV (reference sequence). The V gene end was trimmed by 3 bases and the J gene end by 8 bases; junction bases not matched to a gene: 8.

This clone was picked up one time. The chain recombines TRBV29-1 with TRBJ2-7; D ambiguous. Deletions cut 7 bases from V and 0 bases from J, with 10 bases between. This CDR3 spans 12 amino acids. Germline V gives CDR1 SQVTM, CDR2 ANQGSEA. The CDR3 sequence: CSATGLSYEQYF. The CDR3, as DNA: TGCAGCGCAACTGGGCTCTCCTACGAGCAGTACTTC.

The chain is built from TRBV28 and TRBJ2-7; a weak D match, TRBD2 (5 bases). V was clipped by 2 bases and J by 5 bases, with 13 bases between them. Germline lookup yields CDR1 MDHEN and CDR2 SYDVKM. The CDR3 totals 14 residues. In DNA, the CDR3 is TGTGCCAGCAGTTTAGGAGAGGGTAGGAACGAGCAGTACTTC. It translates to CASSLGEGRNEQYF.

The V and J genes are TRBV12-5 and TRBJ1-3; D not resolved. Trimming took 0 bases from V and 3 from J, leaving 27 bases between them. Per the germline V gene, CDR1 is LGHNT and CDR2 is FRNRAP. The CDR3 is 21 amino acids. CDR3 bases: TGTGCTAGTGGTTTGGTAGCGAACACTATAATCGAGGAATCGGTTGGAAACACCATATATTTT. Residues: CASGLVANTIIEESVGNTIYF. The whole variable domain, remainder taken from reference TRBV12-5 and TRBJ1-3, is DARVTQTPRHKVTEMGQEVTMRCQPILGHNTVFWYRQTMMQGLELLAYFRNRAPLDDSGMPKDRFSAEMPDATLATLKIQPSEPRDSAVYFCASGLVANTIIEESVGNTIYFGEGSWLTVV.

V usage is TRBV27 and J usage is TRBJ2-1, with D unclear. The V gene's germline CDR1 is MNHEY and CDR2 SMNVEV (reference sequence). This CDR3 spans 16 amino acids. V was trimmed by 5 bases and J by 4 bases, leaving 18 bases between them. As DNA, the CDR3 is TGTGCCAGCAGTCCAGACATGCTTCAGTCATACAATGAGCAGTTCTTC. Translating gives CASSPDMLQSYNEQFF.

V and J are TRBV7-8 and TRBJ2-3; 10 positions agree with TRBD2. Germline values: CDR1 SGHVS, CDR2 FQNEAQ. V lost 3 bases and J lost 5; bases outside the gene matches: 11. The CDR3 has 17 residues. CDR3 residues: CASSFMRAGGPGDTQYF. The CDR3 bases are TGTGCCAGCAGCTTTATGCGAGCGGGGGGGCCCGGAGATACGCAGTATTTT.

This clone was seen a few times. The chain recombines TRBV10-3 with TRBJ1-1, with 7 bases fitting TRBD1. The V and J ends lost 4 bases and 1 base, in that order; junction bases with no gene match: 0. Per germline, CDR1 ENHRY and CDR2 SYGVKD. CDR3 size: 13 residues. As DNA, the CDR3 is TGTGCCATCAGTGGGACAGGGAACACTGAAGCTTTCTTT. Residues: CAISGTGNTEAFF.

The chain recombines TRBV5-1 with TRBJ1-1; 7 nucleotides line up with TRBD1. The germline V gene has CDR1 SGHRS and CDR2 YFSETQ. The CDR3 spans 14 residues. Unmatched junction bases numbered 8, after V lost 3 bases and J lost 6 bases. This CDR3 reads CASSYDRDDAEAFF. For the CDR3, the DNA is TGCGCCAGCAGCTACGACAGGGATGACGCTGAAGCTTTCTTT.

Worth noting for this clone: At one end, the junction sequence differs from germline, possibly due to a read error. The chain recombines TRBV7-9 with TRBJ2-2; 8 bases fit TRBD2. Germline assignment: CDR1 SEHNR and CDR2 FQNEAQ (reference sequence). This CDR3 is built from 18 residues. CDR3 amino acids: CSSSLAGPGGNQAGELFF. The CDR3, as DNA: TGTTCCAGCAGCTTGGCGGGTCCGGGAGGGAATCAGGCCGGGGAGCTGTTTTTT.

The chain links TRBV9 to TRBJ1-2; the match to TRBD1 covers 8 bases. CDR1 SGDLS and CDR2 YYNGEE come from the germline V gene. Trimming at V came to 2 bases and at J to 2 bases, leaving 14 bases not matched to a gene. The CDR3 contains 18 residues. The CDR3 DNA reads TGTGCCAGCAGCGTTGCCTCAGGGGGCGGTCTAACGAACTATGGCTACACCTTC. The encoded protein is CASSVASGGGLTNYGYTF.

The chain links TRBV6-5 to TRBJ2-7, with D possibly TRBD1 on 6 matching bases. V was trimmed by 5 bases and J by 4 bases, leaving 12 bases between them. The CDR3 spans 13 residues. CDR1 and CDR2 from the germline V gene are MNHEY and SVGAGI. CDR3 nucleotide sequence: TGTGCCAGCAGTGATGACAGGAGGTACGAGCAGTACTTC. It codes for CASSDDRRYEQYF.

The chain joins TRBV19 to TRBJ2-6; D is possibly TRBD1 (6 bases). Germline CDR1 reads LNHDA; CDR2 reads SQIVND (reference sequence). This CDR3 comprises 19 residues. Between the trimmed V and J ends, which lost 4 bases and 0 bases, there was a span of 19 bases. The CDR3 is CASSTSFPTGLSGANVLTF. In nucleotides, the CDR3 is TGTGCCAGTAGTACCTCCTTCCCGACAGGACTCTCTGGGGCCAACGTCCTGACTTTC.

V gene TRBV9 combines with J gene TRBJ2-5, with D perhaps matching TRBD1 (7 bases). Germline lookup yields CDR1 SGDLS and CDR2 YYNGEE. V lost 6 bases and J lost 5, with 20 bases in between. The length of the CDR3 is 15 residues. The CDR3 region has the DNA TGTGCCAGCAACATTCCAGGGGGGCCCTCGGAGACCCAGTACTTC. It translates to CASNIPGGPSETQYF.

The V and J genes are TRBV11-3 and TRBJ1-1; 7 nucleotides agree with TRBD1. There are 13 residues in the CDR3. The germline V gene encodes CDR1 SGHNT and CDR2 YENEEA. V dropped 2 bases and J dropped 7; count of bases not matched to a gene: 4. The CDR3 loop is CASSLTGDVEAFF. DNA for the CDR3: TGTGCCAGCAGCTTAACAGGGGACGTTGAAGCTTTCTTT.

V is TRBV19 and J is TRBJ1-5; 10 positions agree with TRBD1. The CDR3 covers 14 residues. Germline CDR1 is LNHDA and CDR2 is SQIVND (reference sequence). The V gene end was trimmed by 7 bases and the J gene end by 3 bases; junction bases not matched to a gene: 3. CDR3 nucleotide sequence: TGTGCCAGTAAGACAGGGGGCCACAATCAGCCCCAGCATTTT. This sequence encodes CASKTGGHNQPQHF.

CDR3 protein: CASSSGGNGEKLFF. CDR3 bases: TGTGCCAGCAGCTCGGGGGGGAATGGTGAAAAACTGTTTTTT. This chain uses TRBV6-1 with TRBJ1-4; D is possibly TRBD1 (5 bases). Germline CDR1 reads MNHNS; CDR2 reads SASEGT. The V gene lost 6 bases and the J gene lost 7 bases, with 15 bases spanning the gap. The CDR3 length is 14 residues.

The chain combines TRBV12-5 with TRBJ2-1; unclear D gene. This CDR3 spans 10 amino acids. Germline CDR1 reads LGHNT; CDR2 reads FRNRAP. The ends were cut back, 4 bases at V and 15 bases at J, with 10 bases in the middle. Written as DNA, the CDR3 is TGTGCTAGTGGTTCCCCTGGCGGGTTCTTC. Amino acids: CASGSPGGFF.

V is TRBV19 and J is TRBJ2-7; 7 bases align to TRBD1. The CDR3 is 14 residues long. After removal of 6 bases from V and 8 bases from J, the junction contained 13 bases not matched to a gene. The germline V gene encodes CDR1 LNHDA and CDR2 SQIVND (reference sequence). The chain's CDR3 is CASRDRAGVMKQYF. The CDR3 DNA follows: TGTGCCAGTAGAGACAGGGCCGGAGTTATGAAGCAGTACTTC.

V is TRBV6-5 and J is TRBJ2-3, with D possibly TRBD2 on 5 matching bases. V lost 0 bases, J lost 0 bases, and 10 bases lay in between. The CDR3 spans 16 residues. Germline V CDR1 and CDR2: MNHEY, SVGAGI. In nucleotides, the CDR3 is TGTGCCAGCAGTTACTCTCTATGGACTAGCACAGATACGCAGTATTTT. This codes for CASSYSLWTSTDTQYF.

The V and J genes are TRBV11-3 and TRBJ1-2; 7 positions match TRBD1. V gave up 5 bases and J gave up 8 bases; unmatched junction bases: 8. Germline CDR1 is SGHNT and CDR2 is YENEEA. The CDR3 runs 13 residues. In DNA form, the CDR3 reads TGTGCCAGCAGCCATGCAGGGGGTGAAGGCTACACCTTC. Translating gives CASSHAGGEGYTF.

This clone was counted once. V and J are TRBV4-1 and TRBJ2-3; the match to TRBD2 covers 7 bases. With V trimmed by 4 bases and J by 5 bases, 12 bases remained unmatched. Germline CDR1 and CDR2: MGHRA and YSYEKL. This CDR3 has 16 residues. The CDR3 region is CASSPGTIQDGDTQYF. The CDR3 DNA sequence: TGCGCCAGCAGCCCAGGGACTATCCAAGACGGAGATACGCAGTATTTT.

In its sample, this clone was seen once. CDR3 bases: TGCGCCAGCAGCTTGCGTCAGAACCAAGAGACCCAGTACTTC. Translated: CASSLRQNQETQYF. V is TRBV5-1 and J is TRBJ2-5; D uncertain. The CDR3 is 14 amino acids. CDR1 is SGHRS and CDR2 is YFSETQ in the germline V gene. Trimming stripped 1 base from V and 0 bases from J, with 7 bases between.

V is TRBV10-3 and J is TRBJ2-5; the match to TRBD1 covers 12 bases. V was clipped by 5 bases and J by 7 bases; unmatched bases: 8. The CDR3 sequence is 15 residues long. Per the germline V gene, CDR1 is ENHRY and CDR2 is SYGVKD. The CDR3 here is CAISPGTGGQGTQYF. CDR3 sequence (DNA): TGTGCCATCAGTCCCGGGACAGGGGGCCAGGGGACCCAGTACTTC.